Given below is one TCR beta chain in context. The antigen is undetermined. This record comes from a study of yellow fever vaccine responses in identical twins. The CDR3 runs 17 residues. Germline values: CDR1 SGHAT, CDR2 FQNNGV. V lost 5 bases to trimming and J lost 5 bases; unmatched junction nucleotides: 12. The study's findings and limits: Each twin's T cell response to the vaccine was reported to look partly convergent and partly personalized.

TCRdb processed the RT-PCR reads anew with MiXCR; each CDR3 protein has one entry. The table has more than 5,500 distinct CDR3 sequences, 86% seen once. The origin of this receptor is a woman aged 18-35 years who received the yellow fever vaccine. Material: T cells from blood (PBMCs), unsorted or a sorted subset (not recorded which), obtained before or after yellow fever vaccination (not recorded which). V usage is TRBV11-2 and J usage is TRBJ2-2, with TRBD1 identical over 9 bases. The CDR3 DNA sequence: TGTGCCAGCAGCGTAGGAGGGCACAGGGGGCGAACCGGGGAGCTGTTTTTT. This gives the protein CASSVGGHRGRTGELFF.